Here is one TCR beta chain with its context. Its target is not known. Treatment noted: oral pan-JAK inhibitor, 5-10 mg twice daily. A FACSAria was used to sort CD4+ and CD8+ T cells. These cells came from PBMCs. The germline CDR1 and CDR2 sequences are SGHRS and YFSETQ. The CDR3 spans 14 residues. The V gene lost 3 bases and the J gene lost 0 bases, with 6 bases spanning the gap. cDNA prepared by RNA extraction and subsequent reverse transcription served as the template for sequencing. Method: immunoSEQ multiplex PCR; TCRdb's copy keeps in-frame clones and lacks some. The data contain hundreds of thousands of clones, just over 65% of them singletons. The record originates from a study of CD8+ T cells in alopecia areata. Background on the study: The authors scored treated patients' severity by affected scalp percentage. Findings and caveats of the study: Scalp clonality, along with expanded CD8+ clones among the top 100, was significantly decreased by tofacitinib.

V and J are TRBV5-1 and TRBJ1-4; D unclear. This TCR derives from a human donor with alopecia areata. Here the sequenced sample was CD4+ T cells sorted from blood, taken at approximately week 42, from a patient treated with tofacitinib. CDR3 region: CASSSDATNEKLFF. The CDR3 DNA sequence: TGCGCCAGCAGCTCAGACGCAACTAATGAAAAACTGTTTTTT.